Reported below is one TCR beta chain. It lacks a known antigen. It has no much larger one-base neighbor in the sample; base qualities were not kept. The sample belongs to a study of Ad26.COV2.S vaccination and SARS-CoV-2 variants (dated by TCRdb to about 2021). About the study as a whole: Vaccine-arm donors came from COV1001, a multicentre, randomized, double-blind, placebo-controlled phase I-IIa trial of Ad26.COV2.S in healthy adults. Dosing of Ad26.COV2.S was intramuscular, at either 5x10^10 or 1x10^11 viral particles, delivered as one shot or as two shots spaced 56 days apart. Sequencing of the TCRbeta repertoire served to evaluate the specificity and breadth of SARS-CoV-2-reactive T cell receptors following Ad26.COV2.S vaccination. The TCR-sequenced set comprised around 30 samples: some 19 Ad26.COV2.S vaccine recipients, 5 placebo recipients and 8 SARS-CoV-2 convalescent individuals. Trial participants were randomized into five groups of five: low-dose or high-dose Ad26.COV2.S given once or twice, or placebo on both occasions. Blinding of investigators to trial group allocation was maintained during experiments and outcome assessment.

The immunoSEQ Assay was the method used to sequence TCRbeta CDR3 regions. After extraction, genomic DNA underwent amplification by bias-controlled multiplex PCR, followed by high-throughput sequencing. Under the source paper's analysis protocol: To quantify the absolute abundance of every unique TCRbeta CDR3 region, sequences were collapsed and filtered. T cell fraction was estimated by normalization of TCRbeta template counts to usable DNA, with usable DNA being measured through amplification of reference genes present in all nucleated cells. Repertoire TCRs were annotated as SARS-CoV-2-specific by exact matching of V gene, CDR3 amino acid sequence and J gene to a known reactive TCR set. The reference SARS-CoV-2 TCR set came from MIRA and was filtered for enrichment in COVID-19-positive ImmuneCODE repertoires, removing public or cross-reactive TCRs. Based on the MIRA antigens, annotated TCRs were further analysed at the level of specific ORF or position within ORF. Breadth was defined as annotated unique rearrangements over total unique productive rearrangements; depth was the summed frequency of those rearrangements. TCR breadth was compared between groups using two-sided Wilcoxon rank-sum tests. TCRdb limited this immuneACCESS table to in-frame rearrangements with V and J called. A share of clones is missing; checked studies link under half to unresolved V genes, and the rest is unexplained. V and J calls and clone size are those listed in that table; D and trimming were worked out from the DNA. The sample data list 400,000 to 500,000 clones, and 85% to 90% of these were observed just once. 3.6% of the sample is held by the ten biggest clonotypes.

On the study overall, not on this receptor specifically: The authors noted that the TCR breadth and depth analyses may have underestimated total T cell responses. Comparing responses between vaccine doses or regimens was not something the study was powered to do. Substantial breadth of spike-specific CD8+ and CD4+ T cell responses was reported after vaccination. Spike-specific TCR breadth was higher in Ad26.COV2.S recipients than in placebo recipients (P = 0.0014). Vaccine and placebo recipients had similar non-spike TCR breadth, a finding consistent with the vaccine containing only spike.

Per the publication, the treatment or condition label means: over 15 received Ad26.COV2.S at low or high dose, single or two shots; 5 received placebo; per-sample allocation not given. Repertoires of vaccine and placebo recipients were sequenced from samples collected on day 63 after the first injection. Cohort 1b enrolled around 24 adults aged 18-55 years at a single site in Boston, USA, between 29 July and 7 August 2020. Ad26.COV2.S consisted of a replication-incompetent adenovirus type 26 vector by which a prefusion-stabilized SARS-CoV-2 spike protein from the original Wuhan strain was expressed. V drops 6 bases and J drops 1 base, leaving 12 bases in between. The cysteine opens and the phenylalanine closes a CDR3 of 14 amino acids. The only DNA kept is the CDR3, 42 bases in frame from the first base. The germline V gene sets CDR1 to MRHNA and CDR2 to SNTAGT.

The chain links TRBV6-4 with TRBJ1-1; TRBD1 is a weak D gene call, 6 bases matching. This specimen consisted of peripheral blood, obtained in a trial of Ad26.COV2.S vaccine versus placebo. This receptor was identified in a person between 18 and 60 years old who received the Ad26.COV2.S COVID-19 vaccine or a placebo. The CDR3 here reads CASRPQGWNTEAFF. At the DNA level, the sequence is TGTGCCAGCAGACCACAGGGTTGGAACACTGAAGCTTTCTTT.